These 13 T cell receptor beta chains were sequenced from one sample in a study of T cell changes during pregnancy in multiple sclerosis. The table came from immunoSEQ multiplex PCR; TCRdb's copy has only in-frame clones and leaves some out. The repertoire includes around 80,000 clones, about 91% of them detected once, and about 3% sits in the top ten. Sample: peripheral blood, taken before pregnancy. The receptors were gathered from a female donor with multiple sclerosis, enrolled in a pregnancy study.

V gene TRBV29-1 combines with J gene TRBJ2-7; 7 bases are shared with TRBD1. Germline loops: CDR1 SQVTM, CDR2 ANQGSEA. V lost 5 bases to trimming and J lost 4 bases; unmatched junction nucleotides: 14. CDR3 length equals 15 residues. The CDR3 here is CSVTSPDRFLYEQYF. CDR3 DNA sequence: TGCAGCGTTACGTCCCCGGACAGGTTTTTATACGAGCAGTACTTC.

The DNA for the CDR3 is TGTGCCAGTAGTATTCCTGGGAGCTGGGATGAGCAGTTCTTC. It encodes CASSIPGSWDEQFF. The chain is built from TRBV19 and TRBJ2-1, with D maybe TRBD2 (5 bases). The CDR3 extends over 14 amino acids. V lost 3 bases to trimming and J lost 8 bases, with 14 bases between them. Germline assignment: CDR1 LNHDA and CDR2 SQIVND (reference sequence). Looking up the rest from reference TRBV19 and TRBJ2-1 gives the full variable domain: DGGITQSPKYLFRKEGQNVTLSCEQNLNHDAMYWYRQDPGQGLRLIYYSQIVNDFQKGDIAEGYSVSREKKESFPLTVTSAQKNPTAFYLCASSIPGSWDEQFFGPGTRLTVL.

The chain links TRBV6-4 to TRBJ2-1; 9 bases match TRBD2. V shed 6 bases and J 10 bases; nucleotides not matched to a gene: 10. Germline V gene lookup returns CDR1 MRHNA and CDR2 SNTAGT. The CDR3 has 14 residues. This chain's CDR3 is CASSKRGALEEQFF. Written as DNA, the CDR3 is TGTGCCAGCAGCAAGCGGGGGGCCCTCGAGGAGCAGTTCTTC.

This clone was counted a single time. This chain uses TRBV5-6 with TRBJ1-5; possible D gene TRBD1, 5 bases. The CDR3 is made up of 14 amino acids. V dropped 1 base and J dropped 4 bases, with 9 bases sitting between them. Germline V lookup: CDR1 SGHDT, CDR2 YYEEEE. The CDR3 DNA reads TGTGCCAGCAGCTTGTTGGGGGGTAATCAGCCCCAGCATTTT. Residues: CASSLLGGNQPQHF.

The genes are TRBV5-1 and TRBJ1-3; D possibly corresponds to TRBD1 (6 bases). The V and J ends lost 0 bases and 2 bases respectively, with 9 bases between them. CDR3 length equals 15 residues. From germline, CDR1 is SGHRS and CDR2 YFSETQ. This CDR3 reads CASSLDPGAGNTIYF. The CDR3 nucleotides read TGCGCCAGCAGCTTGGATCCAGGGGCTGGAAACACCATATATTTT. The full variable domain, in which reference TRBV5-1 and TRBJ1-3 provide the parts outside the CDR3, is KAGVTQTPRYLIKTRGQQVTLSCSPISGHRSVSWYQQTPGQGLQFLFEYFSETQRNKGNFPGRFSGRQFSNSRSEMNVSTLELGDSALYLCASSLDPGAGNTIYFGEGSWLTVV.

A remark on this clone: At one of its ends the junction is not consistent with the germline gene, which may arise from a read error. This sequence joins TRBV11-3 and TRBJ2-7; TRBD1 aligns across 8 bases. CDR1 and CDR2 (germline): SGHNT, YENEEA. The CDR3 covers 14 residues. CDR3 loop: CASSPGQGSDEQYF. The CDR3 DNA follows: TGTGCCAGCAGTCCCGGACAGGGCTCCGACGAGCAGTACTTC.

The V and J genes are TRBV28 and TRBJ2-7, with 10 bases identical to TRBD1. V lost 2 bases, J lost 4 bases, and 11 bases stayed unmatched. Germline values: CDR1 MDHEN, CDR2 SYDVKM. The CDR3 is 17 amino acids. CDR3: CASSLPLDRGIVYEQYF. The DNA of the CDR3 is TGTGCCAGCAGTTTACCGCTGGACAGGGGGATCGTATACGAGCAGTACTTC.

The chain recombines TRBV7-9 with TRBJ2-3; D gene uncertain. The V gene lost 4 bases and the J gene lost 0 bases, with 20 bases spanning the gap. The CDR3 is 18 residues long. Germline CDR1 is SEHNR and CDR2 is FQNEAQ (reference sequence). CDR3 coding DNA: TGTGCCAGCAGCTCCCGATTAGTGCGTCCCCTTAGCACAGATACGCAGTATTTT. It is translated as CASSSRLVRPLSTDTQYF.

V gene TRBV7-2 combines with J gene TRBJ2-7; D might be TRBD1 (6 bases). The V gene's germline CDR1 is SGHTA and CDR2 FQGNSA. The CDR3 has 18 amino acids. V lost 5 bases and J lost 5, with 28 bases in between. The DNA of the CDR3 is TGTGCCAGCAGCGCCCAGGGGAACGCCTACATTGGTTCTCACGAGCAGTACTTC. Its translation is CASSAQGNAYIGSHEQYF.

The genes are TRBV2 and TRBJ2-5; 10 bases fit TRBD1. Germline values: CDR1 SNHLY, CDR2 FYNNEI. CDR3 size: 14 residues. With V trimmed by 6 bases and J by 4 bases, 5 bases remained unmatched. The CDR3: CASRRGQGLETQYF. The CDR3 DNA reads as TGTGCCAGCAGACGGGGACAGGGGTTAGAGACCCAGTACTTC.

In nucleotides, the CDR3 is TGCAGCGTTGAAGATGCCGGGGAGTTGACTAATGAAAAACTGTTTTTT. This encodes CSVEDAGELTNEKLFF. The gene calls are TRBV29-1 and TRBJ1-4, with unresolved D. V was shortened by 0 bases and J by 2 bases, with 13 bases between the two germline ends. Looked up from germline, CDR1 is SQVTM and CDR2 is ANQGSEA. This CDR3 comprises 16 residues.

The chain joins TRBV5-4 to TRBJ2-7, with D possibly being TRBD2 (5 bases). Between the trimmed V and J ends, which lost 1 base and 7 bases, there was a span of 15 bases. Per germline, CDR1 SGHNT and CDR2 YYREEE (reference sequence). CDR3 size: 14 residues. The CDR3 protein is CASSLRAGRDEQYF. CDR3 DNA: TGTGCCAGCAGCTTGAGGGCGGGCCGGGATGAGCAGTACTTC.

The rearrangement links TRBV5-6 to TRBJ1-5; 11 nucleotides line up with TRBD1. Germline values: CDR1 SGHDT, CDR2 YYEEEE. CDR3 length: 15 residues. The junction had 3 bases not matched to a gene; V was cut back by 2 bases and J by 5 bases. The CDR3 DNA reads as TGTGCCAGCAGCTTAGGACAGGGGGCATATCAGCCCCAGCATTTT. Its translation is CASSLGQGAYQPQHF.